This T cell receptor beta chain was identified in a study of PD-1 blockade in mismatch repair-deficient tumors. Germline assignment: CDR1 MNHEY and CDR2 SMNVEV (reference sequence). The CDR3 consists of 17 residues. The junction had 10 bases not matched to a gene; V was cut back by 8 bases and J by 1 base. All patients were mismatch repair deficient, assessed by either PCR or immunohistochemistry. Measured with immunoSEQ multiplex PCR; TCRdb has only the in-frame clones, and not every one. Of some 70,000 clones listed, around 73% are singletons. This clone appeared once. The receptor was isolated from an adult with mismatch repair-deficient cancer. The material sequenced was peripheral blood, taken 2 weeks after starting pembrolizumab. The chain has TRBV27 and TRBJ2-1; 11 bases map to TRBD2. CDR3 region: CASLGLAGGWSYNEQFF. As DNA, the CDR3 is TGTGCCAGCCTAGGGCTAGCGGGAGGTTGGTCCTACAATGAGCAGTTCTTC.